The subject of this entry is one T cell receptor beta chain. The sample belongs to a study of T cell changes during pregnancy in multiple sclerosis. Clones were read by immunoSEQ multiplex PCR, and TCRdb kept only the in-frame ones, dropping some. The table has 70,000 to 80,000 clones, roughly 91% seen once. The CDR3 contains 16 residues. The trim removed 2 bases at V and 7 bases at J, leaving 9 bases unmatched. Germline V gene sequence: CDR1 MGHDK, CDR2 SYGVNS. Here the sequenced sample was peripheral blood, taken in the first trimester of pregnancy. The receptor comes from a female donor with multiple sclerosis, enrolled in a pregnancy study. The J gene is TRBJ2-4, the V gene TRBV25-1; 9 nucleotides match TRBD2. CDR3 region: CASSEIGGGGRNIQYF. CDR3 bases: TGTGCCAGCAGTGAAATAGGCGGGGGGGGCAGGAACATTCAGTACTTC. Full variable domain (missing parts from reference TRBV25-1 and TRBJ2-4): EADIYQTPRYLVIGTGKKITLECSQTMGHDKMYWYQQDPGMELHLIHYSYGVNSTEKGDLSSESTVSRIRTEHFPLTLESARPSHTSQYLCASSEIGGGGRNIQYFGAGTRLSVL.